This T cell receptor (beta chain) is drawn from a study of cytomegalovirus exposure and HLA in healthy donors. Study-level points and caveats: Associated with cytomegalovirus, according to the listing, were 150 to 200 TCR beta chains. In a later analysis, compared with equally common non-associated chains, HLA-associated beta chains were more expanded. In an earlier analysis, productive rearrangement rates for most beta V segments clustered near 87% or 30%. Several V segments, TRBV6-2 and TRBV6-3 among them, could not be told apart and were dropped.

This CDR3 spans 11 amino acids. The germline CDR1 and CDR2 sequences are LNHDA and SQIVND (reference sequence). Trimming left V 5 bases short and J 10 bases short, with 10 bases between. Concerning this clone: Antigen unknown.

Primers: 60 Vbeta forward and 13 Jbeta reverse. Some clones are missing from TCRdb's copy, which holds only in-frame ones; the method was immunoSEQ multiplex PCR. The repertoire holds about 130,000 clones, roughly 80% seen once, with roughly 4.2% in the top ten. Input material: PBMCs. The sequence derives from a woman aged 40 to 50 in good health and CMV-seronegative. The chain employs TRBV19 and TRBJ2-3, with D possibly being TRBD2 (5 bases). The CDR3 region has the DNA TGTGCCAGTAGTTTTGCGGGCGCGCAGTATTTT. The encoded protein is CASSFAGAQYF.